The present T cell receptor (beta chain) was sequenced within a study of cytomegalovirus exposure and HLA in healthy donors (dated by TCRdb to about 2017). In terms of the full investigation: In an earlier analysis of some 610 of the donors, 250 to 350 Gb of sequence data and 90 million to 120 million unique TCR beta sequences from about 190 million T cells were reported. Every repertoire in the discovery cohort had been generated on one and the same sequencing platform. Donor age, sex, ethnicity and CMV serostatus were collected together with the repertoire data. Among about 400 genotyped donors of the cohort, an average of roughly 230,000 unique TCR beta nucleotide sequences was sequenced per donor, of which roughly 17% were non-productive. In the later analysis, no new phenotypic data were used to find candidate immune exposures; instead, reliance was placed on TCR beta sequences and their occurrence across donors. Genome-wide SNP genotypes for about 55% of the roughly 670 donors were used in a later genetic analysis, which treated that subset as a discovery cohort. Because of strong linkage in the cohort, roughly five DR-DQ haplotypes were treated as single units for association and clustering. The study combined high-throughput TCR immunosequencing, statistical association of individual TCRs with disease status, and machine learning to predict cytomegalovirus infection status. Class I and class II HLA loci were covered by the typing at four-digit resolution. In a later analysis, previously published TCR beta repertoires from 600 to 850 donors were re-analyzed and high-resolution HLA genotyping was added so that TCR occurrence patterns could be studied. A separate validation cohort of approximately 120 different subjects was used in addition to the roughly 620-subject first cohort. An early release covering around 630 HLA-typed donors comprised about 290 gigabases of sequencing data and 85 million or so unique TCR sequences. The study profiled the T cell repertoires of 500 to 800 subjects by immunosequencing and related them to cytomegalovirus serostatus. Of the roughly 400 genotyped donors, 65% to 90% fell in the genetic ancestry cluster associated with self-reported Caucasian donors. Typing coverage varied by locus: roughly 620-640 donors for A, B, C, DRB1 and DQB1; roughly 560 for DQA1; about 590 for DPA1; more than 450 for DPB1. The study aimed to test whether cataloging public T cell receptors could reveal signatures of past pathogen exposure. An earlier analysis of approximately 630 of the donors applied high-throughput TCR beta sequencing to assess whether each TCR beta V gene segment acted as functional or pseudogenic. What the work shows at the level of the full study, not this receptor alone: Linkage disequilibrium might explain the correlated functional status among segregating V segments, but an unknown experimental factor could not be ruled out. According to a later analysis, parvovirus B19, influenza, CMV and Epstein-Barr virus appeared linked to several top co-occurrence clusters. Roughly uniform sequencing depth across donors was assumed in presence/absence analyses, although this assumption may not hold. While some public TCRs were present in many individuals, most TCR sequences turned up only very rarely across donors. A further reported finding was that TCR beta sequences accurately predicted the HLA-A and HLA-B alleles for most subjects in the first cohort. The classifier was reported to diagnose cytomegalovirus status with high specificity and sensitivity in both the original cohort and the validation cohort. A total of 150 to 200 TCR beta chains were listed by the study as associated with cytomegalovirus. Compared with the roughly 670-donor mean, donors in an Asian-associated ancestry cluster had fewer N-insertions in productive TCRs, according to a later genetic analysis. When HLA alleles, especially DR and DQ, strongly co-occurred, attributing TCR associations to individual alleles was difficult. The 87-base-pair reads could not distinguish some IMGT-functional V segments, including TRBV6-2 and TRBV6-3, so those segments were excluded. An association between a missense DCLRE1C variant and V-gene and J-gene trimming of TCR beta chains was found in a later genetic analysis and replicated in an independent cohort. A later analysis found that most CMV-associated TCR beta chains appeared HLA-restricted, with HLA associations seemingly driven largely by CMV exposure. The authors suggested that the approach could potentially be extended to other disease states and immunological phenotypes. In a later analysis, HLA-associated TCR beta chains showed more clonal expansion and lower generation probabilities than non-associated chains that were equally common. An earlier analysis of several hundred of the donors showed that most TCR beta V segments appeared in productive rearrangements either about 90% or about 30% of the time, which broadly matched IMGT annotations. A cluster of highly shared sequence variants was judged likely to be a technical artifact of the sequencing pipeline. In a later analysis, some 17,000 TCR beta sequences were associated with specific HLA alleles at a false discovery rate of 0.05. The earlier analysis of around 600 of the donors excluded about 16 rarely observed V segments, including chromosome 9 orphons, because counts were too low. In this cohort, only TCR beta chains were sequenced, and detectable features were limited by the absence of alpha or paired-chain data. The only immune exposure information available for the cohort was CMV serostatus. Because HLA typing was unavailable for some donors at each locus, only the typed subset was used in association tests. In a later analysis, the rate of TCR association differed among HLA loci, with DRB1 alleles having the most associated TCRs and HLA-C alleles having the fewest. In vitro tests confirmed that three of the cytomegalovirus-associated TCR beta chains recognize cytomegalovirus antigens.

The cohort consisted of more than 650 healthy bone marrow donors. At the time of sampling, every cohort member was nominally healthy, though immune exposures that went unrecorded were likely present. The donor was CMV seropositive and was included in the group of 289 seropositive cohort members. A peripheral blood sample was collected from each donor, and TCR beta sequencing was performed on peripheral blood mononuclear cells. Genomic DNA was extracted from the blood cell samples with the Qiagen DNeasy Blood Extraction Kit. Receptor libraries were prepared by the immunoSEQ multiplex PCR assay. The multiplex PCR relied on a mix of 60 forward primers for TCR Vbeta segments and 13 reverse primers for TCR Jbeta segments. Amplification of the CDR3 region of rearranged TCR beta genes was performed with a multiplex PCR assay on genomic DNA. The Illumina HiSeq System was used to sequence the amplified TCR beta libraries as 87-base-pair reads. The original pipeline was this. A later analysis tallied tens of millions of unique TCR beta chains across the 650 to 750 repertoires, and some 10 million of those chains were shared by two or more donors. A nearest-neighbor algorithm error-corrected the raw reads and collapsed the reads into unique sequences, merging closely related sequences to remove PCR and sequencing errors. Alignment of CDR3 sequences to IMGT reference sequences was used to assign V, D and J gene segments. For a sequence to be retained, a match of at least six nucleotides was required to both a V gene segment and a J gene segment. Rearrangements were classified as productive when the CDR3 lacked stop codons and remained in frame with V and J, and all other rearrangements were classified as non-productive. Following IMGT convention, CDR3 was defined as the stretch from the second conserved V-encoded cysteine to the conserved J-encoded phenylalanine. In an earlier analysis of roughly 580 of the donors, sequences lacking an unambiguous match to a single V gene segment were excluded. An earlier analysis of several hundred of the donors called V segments functional above 56.7% productive rearrangements and segregating when the between-donor standard deviation exceeded 5%. A statistical classification framework was built to diagnose cytomegalovirus status from the catalog of TCR beta chain sequences. In a later analysis, V and J genes were assigned by comparing TCR nucleotide sequences against IMGT/GENE-DB human TR gene sequences. A later analysis assigned CDR3 sequences and most-parsimonious VDJ recombination scenarios with the TCRdist pipeline. A later analysis defined each TCR beta chain by its CDR3 amino acid sequence plus V-gene family, and excluded reads lacking a unique V-gene family. To address suspected cross-contamination and a sequencing artifact, a later analysis removed roughly 580 highly shared, low-generation-probability nucleotide sequences. A later analysis calculated a clonal expansion index for each public chain from normalized within-repertoire ranks of inferred template counts. Generation probabilities in a later analysis came from a VDJ recombination model fitted to out-of-frame rearrangements, and those results were checked against IGoR. In a later analysis, hypergeometric tests were used to score TCR-TCR, TCR-HLA and TCR-CMV co-occurrence, with a repertoire-size bias correction applied to TCR pairs. To estimate false discovery rates, a later analysis permuted the HLA or CMV assignments 20 times. In a later analysis, co-occurring TCRs were grouped using DBSCAN, with TCRdist sequence similarity added in when clustering inside HLA-allele-positive subsets. Repertoires with fewer than 30,000 or more than 120,000 public chains were left out of co-occurrence clustering, as were several repertoires with anomalous nucleotide sharing. TCRdb stores this immuneACCESS table with in-frame sequences only. Part of the clones is absent; in the studies checked, under half of the shortfall reflects unresolved V genes, and no reason is known for the rest. V and J calls and clone size come straight from that table; D and trimming were deduced from the DNA. Present in this sample are 7,000 or so clones, roughly half of which were seen just once. About 5.6% of the sample comes from the top ten.

Note on this clone: The antigen it binds to is not known. No base-level quality is on record; no much larger clone is a single base apart.

As encoded in the germline V gene, CDR1 is SQVTM while CDR2 is ANQGSEA. Deletion took 5 bases off V and 1 base off J, with a span of 14 bases between the germline ends. The CDR3 contains 14 residues, cysteine and phenylalanine counted. Of the read, only the CDR3 DNA is kept; its 42 bases are in frame from base 1. The sample was PBMCs. The sequence links TRBV29-1 to TRBJ1-1; D gene: possibly TRBD1, on 6 matching bases. This sequence was found in a young man in good health and CMV-seropositive. The CDR3 region: CSVHRTDTNTEAFF. In nucleotide form, the sequence is TGCAGCGTTCACAGGACAGATACGAACACTGAAGCTTTCTTT. The CDR3, completed at both ends by the reference TRBV29-1 and TRBJ1-1 genes, gives the full variable domain SAVISQKPSRDICQRGTSLTIQCQVDSQVTMMFWYRQQPGQSLTLIATANQGSEATYESGFVIDKFPISRPNLTFSTLTVSNMSPEDSSIYLCSVHRTDTNTEAFFGQGTRLTVV.